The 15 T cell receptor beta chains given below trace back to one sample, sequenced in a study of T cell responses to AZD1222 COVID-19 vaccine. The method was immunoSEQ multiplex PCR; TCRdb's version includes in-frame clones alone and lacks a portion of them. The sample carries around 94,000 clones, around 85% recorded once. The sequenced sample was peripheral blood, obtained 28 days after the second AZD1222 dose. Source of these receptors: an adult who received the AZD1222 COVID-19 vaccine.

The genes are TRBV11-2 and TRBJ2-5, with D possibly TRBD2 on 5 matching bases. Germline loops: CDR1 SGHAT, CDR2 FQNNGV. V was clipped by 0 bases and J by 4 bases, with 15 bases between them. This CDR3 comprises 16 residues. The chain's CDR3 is CASSLDYGGVGETQYF. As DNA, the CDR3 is TGTGCCAGCAGCTTAGATTATGGAGGAGTAGGAGAGACCCAGTACTTC.

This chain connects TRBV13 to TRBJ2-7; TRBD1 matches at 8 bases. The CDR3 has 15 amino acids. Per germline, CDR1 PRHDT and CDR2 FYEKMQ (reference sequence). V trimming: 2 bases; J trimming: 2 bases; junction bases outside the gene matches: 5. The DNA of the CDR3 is TGTGCCAGCAGCTTATATCAACAGGGGGCCTACGAGCAGTACTTC. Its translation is CASSLYQQGAYEQYF.

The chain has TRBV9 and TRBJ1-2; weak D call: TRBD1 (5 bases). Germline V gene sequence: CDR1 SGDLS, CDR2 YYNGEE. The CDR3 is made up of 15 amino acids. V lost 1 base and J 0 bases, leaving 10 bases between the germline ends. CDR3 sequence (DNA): TGTGCCAGCAGCGTACAGGACAAGACTAACTATGGCTACACCTTC. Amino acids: CASSVQDKTNYGYTF. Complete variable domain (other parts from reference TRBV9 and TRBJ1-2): DSGVTQTPKHLITATGQRVTLRCSPRSGDLSVYWYQQSLDQGLQFLIQYYNGEERAKGNILERFSAQQFPDLHSELNLSSLELGDSALYFCASSVQDKTNYGYTFGSGTRLTVV.

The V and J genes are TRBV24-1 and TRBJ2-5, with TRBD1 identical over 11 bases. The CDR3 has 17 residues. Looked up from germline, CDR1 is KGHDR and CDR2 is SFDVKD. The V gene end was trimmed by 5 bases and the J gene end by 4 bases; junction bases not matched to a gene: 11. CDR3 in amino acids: CATSGRGTGGITETQYF. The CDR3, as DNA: TGTGCCACCAGTGGGAGGGGGACAGGGGGTATTACAGAGACCCAGTACTTC.

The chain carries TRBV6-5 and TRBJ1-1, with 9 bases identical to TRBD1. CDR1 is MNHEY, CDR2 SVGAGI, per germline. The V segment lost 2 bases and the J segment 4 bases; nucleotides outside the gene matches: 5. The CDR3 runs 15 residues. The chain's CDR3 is CASSYRGQGSTEAFF. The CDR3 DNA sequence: TGTGCCAGCAGTTACCGAGGACAGGGGAGCACTGAAGCTTTCTTT.

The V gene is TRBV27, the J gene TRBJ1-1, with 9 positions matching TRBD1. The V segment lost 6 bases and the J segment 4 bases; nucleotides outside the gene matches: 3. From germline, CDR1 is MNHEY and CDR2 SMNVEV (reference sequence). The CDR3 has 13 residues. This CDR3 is CASRGQGFTEAFF. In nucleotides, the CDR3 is TGTGCCAGCAGGGGACAGGGCTTCACTGAAGCTTTCTTT.

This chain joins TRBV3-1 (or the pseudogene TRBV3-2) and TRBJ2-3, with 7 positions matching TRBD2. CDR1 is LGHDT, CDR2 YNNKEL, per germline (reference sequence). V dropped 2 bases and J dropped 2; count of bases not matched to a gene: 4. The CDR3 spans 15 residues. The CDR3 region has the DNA TGTGCCAGCAGCCAAAGGAGCGGGGCCACAGATACGCAGTATTTT. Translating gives CASSQRSGATDTQYF.

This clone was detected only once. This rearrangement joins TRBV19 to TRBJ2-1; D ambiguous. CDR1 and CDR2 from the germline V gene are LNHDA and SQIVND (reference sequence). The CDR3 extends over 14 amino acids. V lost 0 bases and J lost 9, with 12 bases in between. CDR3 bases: TGTGCCAGTAGTATAGATGCCTCTGACGGTGAGCAGTTCTTC. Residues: CASSIDASDGEQFF. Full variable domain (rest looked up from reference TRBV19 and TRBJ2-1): DGGITQSPKYLFRKEGQNVTLSCEQNLNHDAMYWYRQDPGQGLRLIYYSQIVNDFQKGDIAEGYSVSREKKESFPLTVTSAQKNPTAFYLCASSIDASDGEQFFGPGTRLTVL.

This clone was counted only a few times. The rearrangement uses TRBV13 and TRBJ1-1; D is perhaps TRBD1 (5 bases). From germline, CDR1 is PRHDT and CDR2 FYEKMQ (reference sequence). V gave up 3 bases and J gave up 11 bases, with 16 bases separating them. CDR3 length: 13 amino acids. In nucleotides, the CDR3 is TGTGCCAGCAGCTTCGGGACTTCCGTTGACGCTTTCTTT. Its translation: CASSFGTSVDAFF.

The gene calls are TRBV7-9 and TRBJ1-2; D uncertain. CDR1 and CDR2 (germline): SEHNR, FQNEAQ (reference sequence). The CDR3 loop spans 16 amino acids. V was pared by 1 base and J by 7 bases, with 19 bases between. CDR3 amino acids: CASSLDLEGREGGYTF. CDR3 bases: TGTGCCAGCAGCTTAGATCTGGAGGGTAGAGAGGGTGGCTACACCTTC.

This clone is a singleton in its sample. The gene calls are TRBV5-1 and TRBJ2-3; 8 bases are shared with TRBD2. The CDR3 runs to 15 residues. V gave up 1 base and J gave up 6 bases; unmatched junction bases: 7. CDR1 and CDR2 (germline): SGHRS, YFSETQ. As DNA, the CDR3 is TGCGCCAGCAGCTTGCCGGGGGGGCCGGGCGATACGCAGTATTTT. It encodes CASSLPGGPGDTQYF.

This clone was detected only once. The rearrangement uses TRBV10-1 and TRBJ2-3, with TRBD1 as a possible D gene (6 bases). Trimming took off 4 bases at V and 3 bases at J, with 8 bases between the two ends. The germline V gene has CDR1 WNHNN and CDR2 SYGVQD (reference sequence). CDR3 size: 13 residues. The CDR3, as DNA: TGCGCCAGCAGTGGGGACATGACAGATACGCAGTATTTT. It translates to CASSGDMTDTQYF.

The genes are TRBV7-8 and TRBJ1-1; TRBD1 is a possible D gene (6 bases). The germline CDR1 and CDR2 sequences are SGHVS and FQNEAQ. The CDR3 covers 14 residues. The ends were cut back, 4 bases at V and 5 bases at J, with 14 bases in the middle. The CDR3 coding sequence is TGTGCCAGCAGCTCCCACGGGGGGCTGACTGAAGCTTTCTTT. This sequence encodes CASSSHGGLTEAFF. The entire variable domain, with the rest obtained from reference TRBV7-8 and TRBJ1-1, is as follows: GAGVSQSPRYKVAKRGQDVALRCDPISGHVSLFWYQQALGQGPEFLTYFQNEAQLDKSGLPSDRFFAERPEGSVSTLKIQRTQQEDSAVYLCASSSHGGLTEAFFGQGTRLTVV.

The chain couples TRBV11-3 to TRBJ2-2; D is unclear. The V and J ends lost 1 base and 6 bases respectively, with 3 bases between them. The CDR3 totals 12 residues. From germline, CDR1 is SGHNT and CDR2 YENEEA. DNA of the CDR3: TGTGCCAGCAGCTTAGGAGCCGGGGAGCTGTTTTTT. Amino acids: CASSLGAGELFF.

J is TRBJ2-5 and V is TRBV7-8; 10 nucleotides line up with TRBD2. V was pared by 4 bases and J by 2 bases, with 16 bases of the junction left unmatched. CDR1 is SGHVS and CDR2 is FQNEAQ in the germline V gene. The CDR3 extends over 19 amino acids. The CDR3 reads CASSYRGGPEREGQETQYF. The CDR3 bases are TGTGCCAGCAGCTACAGGGGAGGTCCCGAGCGGGAGGGACAAGAGACCCAGTACTTC.